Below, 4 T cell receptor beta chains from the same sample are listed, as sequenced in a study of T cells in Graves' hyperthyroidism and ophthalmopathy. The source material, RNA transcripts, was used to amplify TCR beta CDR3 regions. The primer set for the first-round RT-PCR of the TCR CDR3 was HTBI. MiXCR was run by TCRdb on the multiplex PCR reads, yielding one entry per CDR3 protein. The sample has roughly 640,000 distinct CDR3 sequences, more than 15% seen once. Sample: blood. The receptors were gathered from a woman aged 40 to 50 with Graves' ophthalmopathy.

CDR3 region: CASSQGGREAAEQFF. In DNA form, the CDR3 reads TGTGCCAGCAGCCAAGGGGGGCGGGAGGCTGCCGAGCAGTTCTTC. The rearrangement links TRBV7-3 to TRBJ2-1, with 8 nucleotides matching TRBD2. V shed 5 bases and J 10 bases; nucleotides not matched to a gene: 13. Germline V gives CDR1 SGHTA, CDR2 FQGTGA. The CDR3 is made up of 15 amino acids.

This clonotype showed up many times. The DNA for the CDR3 is TGTGCCTGGAGCCCGGGCAACAATGAAAAACTGTTTTTT. This encodes CAWSPGNNEKLFF. The chain combines TRBV30 with TRBJ1-4; D remains ambiguous. Germline V gene data show CDR1 as GTSNPN and CDR2 as SVGIG (reference sequence). V was cut by 3 bases and J by 5 bases, with 10 bases left in between. The CDR3 covers 13 residues.

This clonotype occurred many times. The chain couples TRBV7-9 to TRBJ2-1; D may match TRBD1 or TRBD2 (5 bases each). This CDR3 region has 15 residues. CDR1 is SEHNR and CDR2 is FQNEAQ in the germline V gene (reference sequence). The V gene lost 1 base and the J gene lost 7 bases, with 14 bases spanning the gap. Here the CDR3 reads CASSLVSGRGNEQFF. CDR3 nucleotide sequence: TGTGCCAGCAGCTTAGTATCGGGACGGGGAAATGAGCAGTTCTTC.

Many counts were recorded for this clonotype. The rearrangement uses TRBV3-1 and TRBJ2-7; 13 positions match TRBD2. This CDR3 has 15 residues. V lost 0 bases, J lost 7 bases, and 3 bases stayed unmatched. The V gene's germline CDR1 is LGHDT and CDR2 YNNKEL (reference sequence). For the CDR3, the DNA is TGTGCCAGCAGCCAAGATTTACTAGCGGGAGGGGAGCAGTACTTC. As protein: CASSQDLLAGGEQYF.